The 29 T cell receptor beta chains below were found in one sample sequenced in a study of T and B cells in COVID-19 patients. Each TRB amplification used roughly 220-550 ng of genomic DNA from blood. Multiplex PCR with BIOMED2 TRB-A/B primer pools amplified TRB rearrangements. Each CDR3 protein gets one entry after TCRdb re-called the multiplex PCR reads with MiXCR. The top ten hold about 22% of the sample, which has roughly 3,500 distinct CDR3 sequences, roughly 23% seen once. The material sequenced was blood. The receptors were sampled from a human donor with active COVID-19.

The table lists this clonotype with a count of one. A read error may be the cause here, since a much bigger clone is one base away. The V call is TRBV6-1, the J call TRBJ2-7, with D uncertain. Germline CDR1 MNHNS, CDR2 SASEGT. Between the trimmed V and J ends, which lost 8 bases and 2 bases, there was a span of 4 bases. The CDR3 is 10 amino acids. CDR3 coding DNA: TGTGCCAGCTGGCCCTACGAGCAGTACTTC. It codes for CASWPYEQYF.

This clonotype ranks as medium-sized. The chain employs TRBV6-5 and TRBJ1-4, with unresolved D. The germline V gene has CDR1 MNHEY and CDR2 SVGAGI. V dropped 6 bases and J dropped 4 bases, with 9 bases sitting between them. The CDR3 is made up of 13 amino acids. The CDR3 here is CASRAPGNEKLFF. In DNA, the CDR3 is TGTGCCAGCAGGGCACCGGGTAATGAAAAACTGTTTTTT.

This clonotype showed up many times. DNA of the CDR3: TGTGCCAGCAGCCCGACTAGCTCCTACGAGCAGTACTTC. It codes for CASSPTSSYEQYF. The rearrangement joins TRBV7-9 to TRBJ2-7; TRBD2 is a possible D gene (6 bases). This CDR3 region has 13 residues. Germline-derived CDR1 and CDR2 are SEHNR and FQNEAQ (reference sequence). V was shortened by 5 bases and J by 0 bases, with 8 bases between the two germline ends.

CDR3 sequence: CSVGPPGGTQYF. DNA for the CDR3: TGCAGTGTCGGGCCGCCTGGGGGTACGCAGTATTTT. This chain links TRBV20-1 with TRBJ2-3, with D possibly being TRBD1 or TRBD2 (5 bases each). The CDR3 is made up of 12 amino acids. Germline V gene data show CDR1 as DFQATT and CDR2 as SNEGSKA (reference sequence). Deletions cut 7 bases from V and 8 bases from J, with 16 bases between.

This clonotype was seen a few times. The CDR3 DNA sequence: TGTGCCAGCAGCTTCCAGGGGGGAGTGGGTGAAAAACTGTTTTTT. Translated, it gives CASSFQGGVGEKLFF. The rearrangement uses TRBV7-2 and TRBJ1-4; 7 positions agree with TRBD1. This CDR3 has 15 amino acids. The V segment lost 3 bases and the J segment 7 bases; nucleotides outside the gene matches: 8. The germline V gene has CDR1 SGHTA and CDR2 FQGNSA.

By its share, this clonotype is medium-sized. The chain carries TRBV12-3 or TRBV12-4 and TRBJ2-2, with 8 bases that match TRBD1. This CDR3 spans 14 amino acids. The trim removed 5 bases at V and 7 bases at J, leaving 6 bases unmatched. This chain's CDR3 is CASSHWTGNGELFF. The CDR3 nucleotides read TGTGCCAGCAGTCACTGGACAGGGAACGGGGAGCTGTTTTTT.

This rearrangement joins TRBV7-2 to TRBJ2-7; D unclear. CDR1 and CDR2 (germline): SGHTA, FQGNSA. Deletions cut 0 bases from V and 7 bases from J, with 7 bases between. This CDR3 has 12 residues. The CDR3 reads CASSLAGLEQYF. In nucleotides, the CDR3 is TGTGCCAGCAGCTTAGCTGGGTTGGAGCAGTACTTC.

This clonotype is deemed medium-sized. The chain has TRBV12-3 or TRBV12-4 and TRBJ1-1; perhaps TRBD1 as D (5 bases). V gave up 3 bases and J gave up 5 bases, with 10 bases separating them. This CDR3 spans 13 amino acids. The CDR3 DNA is TGTGCCAGCAGTTTGCAGGGTAGGACTGAAGCTTTCTTT. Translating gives CASSLQGRTEAFF.

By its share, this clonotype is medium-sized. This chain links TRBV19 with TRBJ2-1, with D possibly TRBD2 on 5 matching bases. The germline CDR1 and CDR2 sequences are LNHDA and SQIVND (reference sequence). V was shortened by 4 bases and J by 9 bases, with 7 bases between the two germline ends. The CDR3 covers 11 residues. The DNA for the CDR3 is TGTGCCAGTAGTAACGGGATTGAGCAGTTCTTC. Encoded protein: CASSNGIEQFF. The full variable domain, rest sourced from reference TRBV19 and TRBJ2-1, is DGGITQSPKYLFRKEGQNVTLSCEQNLNHDAMYWYRQDPGQGLRLIYYSQIVNDFQKGDIAEGYSVSREKKESFPLTVTSAQKNPTAFYLCASSNGIEQFFGPGTRLTVL.

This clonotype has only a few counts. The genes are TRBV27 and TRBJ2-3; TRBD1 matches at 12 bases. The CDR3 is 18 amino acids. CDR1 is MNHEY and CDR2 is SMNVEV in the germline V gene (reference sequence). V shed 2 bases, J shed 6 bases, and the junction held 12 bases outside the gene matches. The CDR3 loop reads CASSLRGPGQGAKDTQYF. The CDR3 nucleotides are TGTGCCAGCAGTTTAAGGGGACCGGGACAGGGGGCGAAGGATACGCAGTATTTT.

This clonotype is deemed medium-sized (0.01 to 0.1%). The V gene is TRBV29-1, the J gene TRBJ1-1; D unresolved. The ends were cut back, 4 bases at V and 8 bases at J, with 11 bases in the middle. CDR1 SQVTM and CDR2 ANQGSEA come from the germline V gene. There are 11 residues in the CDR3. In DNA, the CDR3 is TGCAGCGTTGGGCAGAATCGGGAAGCTTTCTTT. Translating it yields CSVGQNREAFF.

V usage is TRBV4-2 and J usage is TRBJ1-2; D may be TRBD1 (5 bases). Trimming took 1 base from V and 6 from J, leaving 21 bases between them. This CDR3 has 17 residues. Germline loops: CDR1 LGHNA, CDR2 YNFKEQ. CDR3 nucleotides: TGTGCCAGCAGCCAAGGGCAGTGGGACGTGGTGAGCCATGGCTACACCTTC. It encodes CASSQGQWDVVSHGYTF.

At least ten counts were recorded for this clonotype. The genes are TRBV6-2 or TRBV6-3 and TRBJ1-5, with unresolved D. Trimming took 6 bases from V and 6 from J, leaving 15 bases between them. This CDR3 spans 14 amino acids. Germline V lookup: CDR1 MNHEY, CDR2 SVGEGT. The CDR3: CASRNLLPSQPQHF. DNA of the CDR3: TGTGCCAGCAGGAACTTACTTCCGAGTCAGCCCCAGCATTTT.

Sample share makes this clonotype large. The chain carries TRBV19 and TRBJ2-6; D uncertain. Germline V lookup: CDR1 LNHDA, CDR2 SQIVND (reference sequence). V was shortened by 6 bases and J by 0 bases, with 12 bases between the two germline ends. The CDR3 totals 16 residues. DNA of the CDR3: TGTGCCAGTAGCGCTCAGTCTAACTCTGGGGCCAACGTCCTGACTTTC. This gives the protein CASSAQSNSGANVLTF.

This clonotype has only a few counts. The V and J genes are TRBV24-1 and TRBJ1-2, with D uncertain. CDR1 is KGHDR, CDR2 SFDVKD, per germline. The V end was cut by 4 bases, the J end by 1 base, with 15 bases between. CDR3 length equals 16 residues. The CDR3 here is CATSDPFEDNNYGYTF. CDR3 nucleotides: TGTGCCACCAGTGACCCTTTTGAAGATAATAACTATGGCTACACCTTC.

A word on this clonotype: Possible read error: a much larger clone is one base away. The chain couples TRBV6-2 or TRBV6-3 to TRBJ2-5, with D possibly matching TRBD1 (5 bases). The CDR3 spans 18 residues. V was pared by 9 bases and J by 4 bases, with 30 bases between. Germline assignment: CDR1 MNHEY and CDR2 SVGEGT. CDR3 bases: TGTGCCAGGAGTGATTTGGGGCGGTACAGGTATAGGGTAGAGACCCAGTACTTC. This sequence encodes CARSDLGRYRYRVETQYF.

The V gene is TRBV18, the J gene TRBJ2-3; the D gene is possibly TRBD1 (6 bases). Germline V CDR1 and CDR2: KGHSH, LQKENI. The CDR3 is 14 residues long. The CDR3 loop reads CVSSPLGHTDTQYF. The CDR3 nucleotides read TGTGTTAGCTCACCACTGGGACACACAGATACGCAGTATTTT.

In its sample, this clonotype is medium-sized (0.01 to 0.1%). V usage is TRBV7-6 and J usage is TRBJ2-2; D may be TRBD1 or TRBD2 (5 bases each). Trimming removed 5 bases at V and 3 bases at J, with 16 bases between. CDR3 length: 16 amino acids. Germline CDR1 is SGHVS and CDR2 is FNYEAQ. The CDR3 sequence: CASSPLMLGDTGELFF. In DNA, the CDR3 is TGTGCCAGCAGCCCCCTAATGTTGGGGGACACCGGGGAGCTGTTTTTT.

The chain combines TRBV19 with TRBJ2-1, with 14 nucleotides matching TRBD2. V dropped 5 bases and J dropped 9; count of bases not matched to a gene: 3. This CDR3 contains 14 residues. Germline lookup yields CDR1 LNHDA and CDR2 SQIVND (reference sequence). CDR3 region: CASSEGTSGSEQFF. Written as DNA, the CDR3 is TGTGCCAGTAGTGAAGGGACTAGCGGGAGTGAGCAGTTCTTC.

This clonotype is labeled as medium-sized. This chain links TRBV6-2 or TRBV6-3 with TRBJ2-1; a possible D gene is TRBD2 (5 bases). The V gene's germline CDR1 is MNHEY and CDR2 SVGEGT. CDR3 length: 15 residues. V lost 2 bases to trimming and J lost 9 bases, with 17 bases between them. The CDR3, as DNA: TGTGCCAGCAGTTACCCCTCGACACGGGATGCTGAGCAGTTCTTC. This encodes CASSYPSTRDAEQFF.

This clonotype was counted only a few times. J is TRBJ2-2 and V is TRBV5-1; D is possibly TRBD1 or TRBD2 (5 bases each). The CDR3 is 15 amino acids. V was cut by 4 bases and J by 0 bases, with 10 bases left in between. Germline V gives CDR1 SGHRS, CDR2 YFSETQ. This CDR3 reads CASSVGPPNTGELFF. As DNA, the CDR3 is TGCGCCAGCAGCGTGGGACCCCCGAACACCGGGGAGCTGTTTTTT.

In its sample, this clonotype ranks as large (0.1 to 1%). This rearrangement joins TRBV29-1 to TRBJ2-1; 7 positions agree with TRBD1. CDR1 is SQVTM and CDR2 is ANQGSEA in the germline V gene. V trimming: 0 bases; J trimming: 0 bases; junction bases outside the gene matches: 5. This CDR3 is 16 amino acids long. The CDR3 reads CSVEDPGQSSYNEQFF. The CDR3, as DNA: TGCAGCGTTGAAGACCCGGGACAGAGCTCCTACAATGAGCAGTTCTTC.

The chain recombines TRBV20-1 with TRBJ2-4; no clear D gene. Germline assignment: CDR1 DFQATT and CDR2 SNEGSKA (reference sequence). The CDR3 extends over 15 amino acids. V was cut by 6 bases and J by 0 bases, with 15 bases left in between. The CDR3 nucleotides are TGCAGTGCGACTTATAGCAGCCTAGCCAAAAACATTCAGTACTTC. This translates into CSATYSSLAKNIQYF.

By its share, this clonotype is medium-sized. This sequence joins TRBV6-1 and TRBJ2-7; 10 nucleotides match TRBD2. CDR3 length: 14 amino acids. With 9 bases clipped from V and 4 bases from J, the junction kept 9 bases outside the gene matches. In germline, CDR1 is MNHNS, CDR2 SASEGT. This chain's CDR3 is CASRLAGEEYEQYF. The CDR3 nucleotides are TGTGCCAGTCGGCTAGCGGGAGAAGAGTACGAGCAGTACTTC.

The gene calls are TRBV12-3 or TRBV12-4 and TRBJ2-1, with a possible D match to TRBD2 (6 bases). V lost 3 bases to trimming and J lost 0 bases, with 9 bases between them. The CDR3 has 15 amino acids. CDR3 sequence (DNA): TGTGCCAGCAGTTTCGACGGGAGCTCCTACAATGAGCAGTTCTTC. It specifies CASSFDGSSYNEQFF.

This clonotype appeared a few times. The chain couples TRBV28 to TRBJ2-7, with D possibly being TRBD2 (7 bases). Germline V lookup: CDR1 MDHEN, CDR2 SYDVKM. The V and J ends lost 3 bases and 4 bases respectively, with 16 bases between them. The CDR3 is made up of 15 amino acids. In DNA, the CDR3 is TGTGCCAGCAGTTTGTATGGGGGGGCTAGGTACGAGCAGTACTTC. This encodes CASSLYGGARYEQYF.

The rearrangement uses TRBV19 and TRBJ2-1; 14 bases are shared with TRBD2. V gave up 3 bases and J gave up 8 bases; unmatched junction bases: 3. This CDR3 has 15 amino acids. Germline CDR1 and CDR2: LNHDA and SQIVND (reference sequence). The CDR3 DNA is TGTGCCAGTAGTATGGGACTAGCGGGAGTGGATGAGCAGTTCTTC. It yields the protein CASSMGLAGVDEQFF.

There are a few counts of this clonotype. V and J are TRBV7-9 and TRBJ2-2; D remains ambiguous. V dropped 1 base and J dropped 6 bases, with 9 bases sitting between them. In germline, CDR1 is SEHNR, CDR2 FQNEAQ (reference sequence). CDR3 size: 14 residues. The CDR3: CASSLVYGSGELFF. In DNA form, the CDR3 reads TGTGCCAGCAGCTTAGTGTACGGTTCCGGGGAGCTGTTTTTT.

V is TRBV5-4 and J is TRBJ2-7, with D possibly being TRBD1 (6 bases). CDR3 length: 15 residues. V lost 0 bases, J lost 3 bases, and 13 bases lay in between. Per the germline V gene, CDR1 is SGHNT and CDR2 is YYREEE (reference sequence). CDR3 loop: CASSLGDTHNYEQYF. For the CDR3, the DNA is TGTGCCAGCAGCTTGGGGGACACCCACAACTACGAGCAGTACTTC.